A selection of T cell receptor beta chains follows, all from one sample in a study of neurological immune-mediated disorders. TCRdb re-called the 5' RACE reads through MiXCR, storing one row per CDR3 protein. The sample includes about 59,000 distinct CDR3 sequences, roughly 3.5% of them seen just once. The sample consisted of PBMCs. Every receptor here comes from a woman between 25 and 40 years old with multiple sclerosis. CDR3s include the opening cysteine and the closing phenylalanine or tryptophan. The D gene is left open where the match is weak. Clone size appears in some rows only: once, few, many, or a class for an expanded clone.

abundance: many; j_gene: TRBJ1-1; d_gene: .; v_gene: TRBV6-6; CDR3aa: CASRSRGGGTEAFF; CDR3nt: TGTGCCAGCAGGTCCCGGGGTGGGGGAACTGAAGCTTTCTTT
abundance: few; j_gene: TRBJ2-5; d_gene: .; v_gene: TRBV7-9; CDR3aa: CASTLQETQYF; CDR3nt: TGTGCCAGCACACTGCAAGAGACCCAGTACTTC
abundance: many; j_gene: TRBJ1-1; d_gene: .; v_gene: TRBV20-1; CDR3aa: CSAREGRHVGSEAFF; CDR3nt: TGCAGTGCTAGAGAGGGGAGGCATGTTGGATCCGAAGCTTTCTTT
abundance: many; j_gene: TRBJ2-3; d_gene: TRBD2; v_gene: TRBV30; CDR3aa: CAWRGRESNTQYF; CDR3nt: TGTGCCTGGAGAGGGCGGGAGTCGAATACGCAGTATTTT
abundance: many; j_gene: TRBJ2-5; d_gene: TRBD2; v_gene: TRBV20-1; CDR3aa: CSASSSGGEETQYF; CDR3nt: TGCAGTGCTTCATCTAGCGGGGGGGAGGAGACCCAGTACTTC
abundance: .; j_gene: TRBJ2-3; d_gene: .; v_gene: TRBV20-1; CDR3aa: CSARDRGRGYITDTQYF; CDR3nt: TGCAGTGCTAGAGATCGGGGGCGGGGGTATATCACAGATACGCAGTATTTT
abundance: many; j_gene: TRBJ2-1; d_gene: .; v_gene: TRBV2; CDR3aa: CASSEPHDTEQFF; CDR3nt: TGTGCCAGCAGTGAACCCCATGACACTGAGCAGTTCTTC
abundance: many; j_gene: TRBJ1-4; d_gene: .; v_gene: TRBV6-6; CDR3aa: CASSYFRATNEKLFF; CDR3nt: TGTGCCAGCAGTTACTTCCGAGCAACTAATGAAAAACTGTTTTTT
abundance: many; j_gene: TRBJ1-2; d_gene: .; v_gene: TRBV27; CDR3aa: CASRGANYGYTF; CDR3nt: TGTGCCAGCAGGGGAGCTAACTATGGCTACACCTTC
abundance: many; j_gene: TRBJ1-3; d_gene: .; v_gene: TRBV7-9; CDR3aa: CASDSRNTIYF; CDR3nt: TGTGCCAGCGACTCCCGAAACACCATATATTTT
abundance: many; j_gene: TRBJ2-6; d_gene: .; v_gene: TRBV6-2/TRBV6-3; CDR3aa: CASSFRQVHSGANVLTF; CDR3nt: TGTGCCAGCAGTTTCCGACAGGTTCACTCTGGGGCCAACGTCCTGACTTTC
abundance: .; j_gene: TRBJ2-3; d_gene: TRBD2; v_gene: TRBV20-1; CDR3aa: CSASLAGVNTQYF; CDR3nt: TGCAGTGCCTCATTAGCGGGAGTCAATACGCAGTATTTT
abundance: many; j_gene: TRBJ2-5; d_gene: TRBD1; v_gene: TRBV11-1; CDR3aa: CASSLIPAGTAQGTQYF; CDR3nt: TGTGCCAGCAGCTTAATCCCTGCCGGGACAGCCCAGGGGACCCAGTACTTC
abundance: few; j_gene: TRBJ2-3; d_gene: .; v_gene: TRBV10-1; CDR3aa: CASSVGNTDTQYF; CDR3nt: TGCGCCAGCAGTGTTGGGAACACAGATACGCAGTATTTT
abundance: many; j_gene: TRBJ2-3; d_gene: .; v_gene: TRBV20-1; CDR3aa: CSARGLGAQYF; CDR3nt: TGCAGTGCTAGGGGCCTCGGGGCGCAGTATTTT
abundance: many; j_gene: TRBJ2-2; d_gene: .; v_gene: TRBV7-2; CDR3aa: CASSLAGPINTGELFF; CDR3nt: TGTGCCAGCAGCTTAGCCGGACCGATCAACACCGGGGAGCTGTTTTTT
abundance: many; j_gene: TRBJ2-3; d_gene: TRBD2; v_gene: TRBV7-2; CDR3aa: CASSLAGGGAGTQYF; CDR3nt: TGTGCCAGCAGCTTAGCAGGCGGGGGGGCGGGTACGCAGTATTTT
abundance: many; j_gene: TRBJ2-1; d_gene: TRBD2; v_gene: TRBV4-1; CDR3aa: CASSQDPTSGTYNEQFF; CDR3nt: TGCGCCAGCAGCCAAGATCCGACTAGCGGTACCTACAATGAGCAGTTCTTC
abundance: many; j_gene: TRBJ2-1; d_gene: .; v_gene: TRBV6-6; CDR3aa: CASSYPQALPYNEQFF; CDR3nt: TGTGCCAGCAGTTACCCGCAAGCCCTCCCCTACAATGAGCAGTTCTTC
abundance: many; j_gene: TRBJ2-4; d_gene: .; v_gene: TRBV20-1; CDR3aa: CSARVFAGAKNIQYF; CDR3nt: TGCAGTGCTAGAGTATTCGCCGGGGCCAAAAACATTCAGTACTTC
abundance: many; j_gene: TRBJ1-5; d_gene: TRBD1; v_gene: TRBV6-5; CDR3aa: CASSPGQVLGQPQHF; CDR3nt: TGTGCCAGCAGCCCCGGACAGGTTTTAGGTCAGCCCCAGCATTTT
abundance: .; j_gene: TRBJ1-2; d_gene: .; v_gene: TRBV7-2; CDR3aa: CASTRREGAGYTF; CDR3nt: TGTGCCAGCACCCGACGAGAGGGAGCTGGCTACACCTTC
abundance: many; j_gene: TRBJ2-2; d_gene: .; v_gene: TRBV6-5; CDR3aa: CASNEMGRANTGELFF; CDR3nt: TGTGCCAGCAATGAGATGGGACGAGCGAACACCGGGGAGCTGTTTTTT
abundance: many; j_gene: TRBJ2-7; d_gene: TRBD2; v_gene: TRBV5-1; CDR3aa: CASSPSGTYEQYF; CDR3nt: TGCGCCAGCAGCCCTAGCGGGACCTACGAGCAGTACTTC
abundance: many; j_gene: TRBJ1-1; d_gene: .; v_gene: TRBV12-3/TRBV12-4; CDR3aa: CASSPTQGTAEAFF; CDR3nt: TGTGCCAGCAGTCCAACACAGGGAACGGCTGAAGCTTTCTTT
abundance: .; j_gene: TRBJ1-1; d_gene: .; v_gene: TRBV5-6; CDR3aa: CASSFFSTDNTEAFF; CDR3nt: TGTGCCAGCAGCTTTTTTAGTACGGATAACACTGAAGCTTTCTTT
abundance: many; j_gene: TRBJ2-3; d_gene: .; v_gene: TRBV29-1; CDR3aa: CSVGAQYF; CDR3nt: TGCAGCGTTGGGGCACAGTATTTT
abundance: many; j_gene: TRBJ1-6; d_gene: .; v_gene: TRBV9; CDR3aa: CASSVAATDSPLHF; CDR3nt: TGTGCCAGCAGCGTAGCAGCGACCGACTCACCCCTCCACTTT
abundance: many; j_gene: TRBJ2-1; d_gene: .; v_gene: TRBV29-1; CDR3aa: CSVVPREGSSYNEQFF; CDR3nt: TGCAGCGTTGTACCTCGAGAGGGTAGCTCCTACAATGAGCAGTTCTTC
abundance: few; j_gene: TRBJ2-3; d_gene: .; v_gene: TRBV20-1; CDR3aa: CSADSLRMGLSTDTQYF; CDR3nt: TGCAGTGCAGACTCCCTAAGAATGGGTTTGAGCACAGATACGCAGTATTTT
abundance: many; j_gene: TRBJ2-3; d_gene: .; v_gene: TRBV3-1; CDR3aa: CASSQGPGRSTDTQYF; CDR3nt: TGTGCCAGCAGCCAGGGCCCGGGACGGAGCACAGATACGCAGTATTTT
abundance: many; j_gene: TRBJ2-7; d_gene: .; v_gene: TRBV20-1; CDR3aa: CSARAHSLKDEQYF; CDR3nt: TGCAGTGCTAGAGCCCACTCCCTGAAGGACGAGCAGTACTTC
abundance: many; j_gene: TRBJ1-3; d_gene: TRBD1; v_gene: TRBV20-1; CDR3aa: CSASTGAGTGNTIYF; CDR3nt: TGCAGTGCTAGTACAGGGGCGGGTACTGGAAACACCATATATTTT
abundance: .; j_gene: TRBJ1-4; d_gene: .; v_gene: TRBV7-9; CDR3aa: CASSVSGLNEKLFF; CDR3nt: TGTGCCAGCAGCGTCAGCGGACTTAATGAAAAACTGTTTTTT
abundance: .; j_gene: TRBJ2-2; d_gene: .; v_gene: TRBV10-3; CDR3aa: CAISESIGYRGTGELFF; CDR3nt: TGTGCCATCAGTGAGTCGATTGGGTACAGAGGCACCGGGGAGCTGTTTTTT
abundance: many; j_gene: TRBJ2-7; d_gene: TRBD2; v_gene: TRBV5-1; CDR3aa: CASSLSGGEPYEQYF; CDR3nt: TGCGCCAGCAGCTTGAGCGGGGGGGAACCCTACGAGCAGTACTTC
abundance: many; j_gene: TRBJ2-7; d_gene: .; v_gene: TRBV6-5; CDR3aa: CASSLRALEYEQYF; CDR3nt: TGTGCCAGCAGTCTCAGGGCCTTAGAATACGAGCAGTACTTC
abundance: many; j_gene: TRBJ1-4; d_gene: .; v_gene: TRBV2; CDR3aa: CASRTDWVHAEKLFF; CDR3nt: TGTGCCAGCAGGACGGATTGGGTACACGCTGAAAAACTGTTTTTT
abundance: many; j_gene: TRBJ2-3; d_gene: .; v_gene: TRBV24-1; CDR3aa: CATSDGQGGADTQYF; CDR3nt: TGTGCCACCAGTGATGGGCAGGGTGGAGCAGATACGCAGTATTTT
abundance: many; j_gene: TRBJ1-6; d_gene: .; v_gene: TRBV5-1; CDR3aa: CASSLVGGGADSPLHF; CDR3nt: TGCGCCAGCAGCTTGGTAGGTGGGGGGGCGGATTCACCCCTCCACTTT
abundance: many; j_gene: TRBJ2-1; d_gene: TRBD2; v_gene: TRBV5-1; CDR3aa: CASSLASGGDNEQFF; CDR3nt: TGCGCCAGCAGCTTGGCAAGCGGGGGGGACAATGAGCAGTTCTTC
abundance: .; j_gene: TRBJ2-7; d_gene: TRBD2; v_gene: TRBV5-1; CDR3aa: CASSMGLAGGPFSYEQYF; CDR3nt: TGCGCCAGCAGCATGGGACTAGCGGGAGGGCCTTTCTCCTACGAGCAGTACTTC
abundance: many; j_gene: TRBJ1-1; d_gene: .; v_gene: TRBV20-1; CDR3aa: CSASRQGLGNLIEAFF; CDR3nt: TGCAGTGCTAGTCGCCAGGGGTTAGGGAATTTGATTGAAGCTTTCTTT
abundance: large; j_gene: TRBJ1-3; d_gene: .; v_gene: TRBV3-1; CDR3aa: CASSQDVPNSGNTIYF; CDR3nt: TGTGCCAGCAGCCAAGACGTTCCCAACTCTGGAAACACCATATATTTT
abundance: many; j_gene: TRBJ2-2; d_gene: .; v_gene: TRBV19; CDR3aa: CASSPQDTGELFF; CDR3nt: TGTGCCAGTAGTCCCCAGGACACCGGGGAGCTGTTTTTT
abundance: many; j_gene: TRBJ1-1; d_gene: TRBD1; v_gene: TRBV5-1; CDR3aa: CASSLELRGTGVYTEAFF; CDR3nt: TGCGCCAGCAGCTTGGAGCTTAGGGGGACAGGGGTCTACACTGAAGCTTTCTTT
abundance: many; j_gene: TRBJ1-1; d_gene: TRBD1; v_gene: TRBV18; CDR3aa: CASSRDRPTEAFF; CDR3nt: TGTGCCAGCTCCCGGGACAGGCCCACTGAAGCTTTCTTT
abundance: many; j_gene: TRBJ1-1; d_gene: TRBD1; v_gene: TRBV20-1; CDR3aa: CSATRGPGNTEAFF; CDR3nt: TGCAGTGCTACCAGGGGGCCGGGGAACACTGAAGCTTTCTTT
abundance: many; j_gene: TRBJ2-2; d_gene: TRBD2; v_gene: TRBV5-1; CDR3aa: CASSAPLAGGLGELFF; CDR3nt: TGCGCCAGCAGCGCCCCACTAGCGGGAGGACTCGGGGAGCTGTTTTTT
abundance: few; j_gene: TRBJ1-3; d_gene: .; v_gene: TRBV12-3/TRBV12-4; CDR3aa: CASSSLLNTIYF; CDR3nt: TGTGCCAGCAGTTCCCTCTTAAACACCATATATTTT
abundance: many; j_gene: TRBJ2-3; d_gene: .; v_gene: TRBV5-1; CDR3aa: CASSPGQFTDTQYF; CDR3nt: TGCGCCAGCAGCCCCGGACAGTTCACAGATACGCAGTATTTT
abundance: many; j_gene: TRBJ1-4; d_gene: .; v_gene: TRBV12-3/TRBV12-4; CDR3aa: CASSLRAVNEKLFF; CDR3nt: TGTGCCAGCAGTCTCCGGGCCGTAAATGAAAAACTGTTTTTT
abundance: many; j_gene: TRBJ2-7; d_gene: .; v_gene: TRBV5-1; CDR3aa: CASSLDNYEQYF; CDR3nt: TGCGCCAGCAGCTTGGACAACTACGAGCAGTACTTC
abundance: many; j_gene: TRBJ2-1; d_gene: TRBD2; v_gene: TRBV7-7; CDR3aa: CASSLARGVYNEQFF; CDR3nt: TGTGCCAGCAGCTTAGCGCGGGGGGTCTACAATGAGCAGTTCTTC
abundance: few; j_gene: TRBJ2-1; d_gene: .; v_gene: TRBV5-1; CDR3aa: CATSTGLVNEQFF; CDR3nt: TGCGCCACCAGTACCGGACTGGTCAATGAGCAGTTCTTC
abundance: few; j_gene: TRBJ2-5; d_gene: .; v_gene: TRBV29-1; CDR3aa: CSVVEDRQETQYF; CDR3nt: TGCAGCGTTGTAGAGGACCGCCAAGAGACCCAGTACTTC
abundance: many; j_gene: TRBJ2-7; d_gene: .; v_gene: TRBV7-8; CDR3aa: CASSLVGGRAYEQYF; CDR3nt: TGTGCCAGCAGCTTAGTTGGGGGCAGAGCCTACGAGCAGTACTTC
abundance: many; j_gene: TRBJ2-3; d_gene: .; v_gene: TRBV4-1; CDR3aa: CASSQGGGMGDTQYF; CDR3nt: TGCGCCAGCAGCCAAGGAGGGGGAATGGGAGATACGCAGTATTTT